This T cell receptor beta chain was sequenced during a study of monozygotic twins with inflammatory bowel disease. TCRdb reworked the 5' RACE reads into one entry per CDR3 protein, no DNA. The specimen's table records roughly 140,000 distinct CDR3 sequences. This CDR3 comprises 16 residues. Germline V gene lookup returns CDR1 LNHNV and CDR2 YYDKDF (reference sequence). The receptor was derived from a human donor with ulcerative colitis or Crohn's disease, or a healthy co-twin of an affected twin (not recorded which). The sequencing sample was made of blood. The V call is TRBV15, the J call TRBJ2-3; checking the TCRdb D call of TRBD1 is not possible without DNA. This chain's CDR3 is CATSKGQGAPTDTQYF.